This passage covers 20 T cell receptor beta chains from one sample sequenced in a study of CD8 T cells in ankylosing spondylitis. MiXCR was run by TCRdb on the 5' RACE reads, yielding one entry per CDR3 protein. Of roughly 40,000 distinct CDR3 sequences listed, 4% are singletons. Source material: blood, either unsorted or a sorted T cell fraction (not recorded which). The receptor source for this set is a female donor with ankylosing spondylitis or in good health (not recorded which).

This clonotype showed up many times. The V and J genes are TRBV9 and TRBJ2-7; D possibly uses TRBD1 or TRBD2 (5 bases each). Per germline, CDR1 SGDLS and CDR2 YYNGEE. V was trimmed by 4 bases and J by 5 bases, leaving 16 bases between them. The CDR3 extends over 14 amino acids. CDR3 protein: CASSLLSRDHEQYF. The CDR3 DNA is TGTGCCAGCAGCCTCCTCTCAAGGGACCACGAGCAGTACTTC.

The chain has TRBV9 and TRBJ1-1, with D unresolved. The V gene lost 4 bases and the J gene lost 3 bases, with 7 bases spanning the gap. CDR1 and CDR2 (germline): SGDLS, YYNGEE. The CDR3 totals 12 residues. CDR3 bases: TGTGCCAGCAGCCCCCTCGACACTGAAGCTTTCTTT. Translation gives CASSPLDTEAFF.

This clonotype was seen at least ten times. This rearrangement joins TRBV9 to TRBJ2-7, with 7 bases fitting TRBD1. The CDR3 is 14 amino acids. V lost 4 bases, J lost 3 bases, and 7 bases stayed unmatched. The germline V gene has CDR1 SGDLS and CDR2 YYNGEE. The CDR3 region has the DNA TGTGCCAGCAGCCCGACAGGGATTAACTACGAGCAGTACTTC. Amino acid sequence: CASSPTGINYEQYF.

In its sample, this clonotype was seen many times. The rearrangement links TRBV9 to TRBJ2-5, with D unclear. The germline CDR1 and CDR2 sequences are SGDLS and YYNGEE. The CDR3 covers 14 residues. V was cut by 0 bases and J by 4 bases, with 10 bases left in between. CDR3 amino acids: CASSVDPGSETQYF. The CDR3 coding sequence is TGTGCCAGCAGCGTAGATCCGGGTTCAGAGACCCAGTACTTC.

This clonotype was detected ten times or more. The chain couples TRBV9 to TRBJ2-2; 11 nucleotides match TRBD1. Germline CDR1 is SGDLS and CDR2 is YYNGEE. This CDR3 region has 15 residues. After removal of 4 bases from V and 5 bases from J, the junction contained 4 bases not matched to a gene. In DNA, the CDR3 is TGTGCCAGCAGCCAGGGACAGGGGGTGACCGGGGAGCTGTTTTTT. Its translation is CASSQGQGVTGELFF.

This clonotype was observed many times. The rearrangement links TRBV9 to TRBJ1-6; D gene uncertain. V lost 0 bases to trimming and J lost 0 bases, with 7 bases between them. The CDR3 is 16 residues long. The germline V gene has CDR1 SGDLS and CDR2 YYNGEE. The CDR3 sequence is CASSVEKSSYNSPLHF. The CDR3 DNA reads as TGTGCCAGCAGCGTAGAGAAGAGCTCCTATAATTCACCCCTCCACTTT. Full variable domain (rest looked up from reference TRBV9 and TRBJ1-6): DSGVTQTPKHLITATGQRVTLRCSPRSGDLSVYWYQQSLDQGLQFLIQYYNGEERAKGNILERFSAQQFPDLHSELNLSSLELGDSALYFCASSVEKSSYNSPLHFGNGTRLTVT.

This clonotype has a count of ten or more. J is TRBJ1-5 and V is TRBV9; D is ambiguous. V dropped 3 bases and J dropped 0 bases, with 10 bases sitting between them. The CDR3 is 15 residues long. CDR1 SGDLS and CDR2 YYNGEE come from the germline V gene. The CDR3 spells CASSEMGYSNQPQHF. The CDR3 DNA reads TGTGCCAGCAGCGAGATGGGTTATAGCAATCAGCCCCAGCATTTT.

This clonotype came up many times. The chain uses TRBV9 and TRBJ2-7; 8 bases match TRBD2. With 4 bases clipped from V and 6 bases from J, the junction kept 12 bases outside the gene matches. The CDR3 length is 15 residues. Germline lookup yields CDR1 SGDLS and CDR2 YYNGEE. CDR3 loop: CASSPEVGGGSEQYF. CDR3 in DNA: TGTGCCAGCAGCCCAGAGGTCGGGGGGGGCAGCGAGCAGTACTTC.

This clonotype was seen repeatedly, ten times or more. The genes are TRBV9 and TRBJ1-2, with a tentative D call TRBD1 (6 bases). The CDR3 contains 12 residues. V lost 4 bases and J 8 bases, leaving 12 bases between the germline ends. Germline-derived CDR1 and CDR2 are SGDLS and YYNGEE. The CDR3 is CASSSGTRGYTF. For the CDR3, the DNA is TGTGCCAGCAGCTCCGGGACACGGGGCTACACCTTC.

This clonotype was observed many times. The rearrangement links TRBV9 to TRBJ1-2, with 7 bases lining up with TRBD1. The V and J ends lost 3 bases and 4 bases, in that order; junction bases with no gene match: 6. The CDR3 sequence is 14 residues long. Germline assignment: CDR1 SGDLS and CDR2 YYNGEE. This CDR3 is CASSAPTGTYGYTF. The CDR3 bases are TGTGCCAGCAGCGCACCGACAGGGACCTATGGCTACACCTTC. The full variable domain, with the rest looked up from reference TRBV9 and TRBJ1-2, is DSGVTQTPKHLITATGQRVTLRCSPRSGDLSVYWYQQSLDQGLQFLIQYYNGEERAKGNILERFSAQQFPDLHSELNLSSLELGDSALYFCASSAPTGTYGYTFGSGTRLTVV.

The table lists this clonotype with many counts. One junction end does not reproduce the germline sequence, and a read error may be involved. The V call is TRBV9, the J call TRBJ1-5; D gene unclear. The CDR3 extends over 14 amino acids. Germline V gene data show CDR1 as SGDLS and CDR2 as YYNGEE. CDR3 DNA sequence: TGTGCCAGCAGCGTAGATGCAGATAATCAGGCCCAGCATTTT. Its translation is CASSVDADNQAQHF. The variable domain in full, with the rest retrieved from reference TRBV9 and TRBJ1-5, is DSGVTQTPKHLITATGQRVTLRCSPRSGDLSVYWYQQSLDQGLQFLIQYYNGEERAKGNILERFSAQQFPDLHSELNLSSLELGDSALYFCASSVDADNQAQHFGDGTRLSIL.

This clonotype has ten or more counts. The V call is TRBV9, the J call TRBJ1-1; D is perhaps TRBD1 (5 bases). V lost 4 bases and J 10 bases, leaving 17 bases between the germline ends. Germline values: CDR1 SGDLS, CDR2 YYNGEE. The CDR3 sequence is 13 residues long. The CDR3 region has the DNA TGTGCCAGCAGCCCAATCGACAGTAGGGCAGCTTTCTTT. It encodes CASSPIDSRAAFF.

This clonotype appeared many times. The chain has TRBV11-2 and TRBJ1-5; possible D gene TRBD1, 5 bases. Germline CDR1 SGHAT, CDR2 FQNNGV. V shed 9 bases and J shed 0 bases, with 21 bases lying between them. This CDR3 spans 17 amino acids. CDR3 DNA: TGTGCCAGATATTGGGGACGGTCGAGGGATAGCAATCAGCCCCAGCATTTT. This gives the protein CARYWGRSRDSNQPQHF.

In this sample, this clonotype turned up many times. The CDR3 nucleotides read TGTGCCAGCAGCGTAGCGGAGGGGAACACCGGGGAGCTGTTTTTT. Protein: CASSVAEGNTGELFF. The rearrangement uses TRBV9 and TRBJ2-2; possible D gene TRBD2, 6 bases. The CDR3 is 15 amino acids. CDR1 is SGDLS and CDR2 is YYNGEE in the germline V gene. Trimming pared 0 bases from V and 1 base from J, leaving 7 bases between.

This clonotype has at least ten counts. The chain joins TRBV9 to TRBJ1-1, with 8 bases identical to TRBD1. The V gene's germline CDR1 is SGDLS and CDR2 YYNGEE. V was pared by 4 bases and J by 4 bases, with 9 bases of the junction left unmatched. This CDR3 is 15 amino acids long. The CDR3 spells CASSPPTGVGTEAFF. The DNA of the CDR3 is TGTGCCAGCAGCCCCCCGACAGGGGTGGGCACTGAAGCTTTCTTT.

This clonotype was seen at least ten times. CDR3 loop: CASSVLGLAGANTGELFF. Here the CDR3 DNA reads TGTGCCAGCAGCGTACTGGGACTAGCGGGGGCGAACACCGGGGAGCTGTTTTTT. The rearrangement uses TRBV9 and TRBJ2-2; 14 nucleotides agree with TRBD2. The CDR3 is 18 amino acids. Germline V CDR1 and CDR2: SGDLS, YYNGEE. With V trimmed by 1 base and J by 0 bases, 2 bases remained unmatched.

This chain connects TRBV9 to TRBJ2-7, with 7 bases aligning to TRBD1. Germline V gene data show CDR1 as SGDLS and CDR2 as YYNGEE. The CDR3 has 13 residues. The junction had 4 bases not matched to a gene; V was cut back by 3 bases and J by 4 bases. The CDR3 spells CASSAQQGYEQYF. The CDR3, as DNA: TGTGCCAGCAGCGCACAACAGGGGTACGAGCAGTACTTC.

This clonotype was detected many times. The chain couples TRBV9 to TRBJ1-4; D may be TRBD1 (5 bases). This CDR3 is built from 14 residues. V lost 2 bases and J 1 base, leaving 6 bases between the germline ends. The V gene's germline CDR1 is SGDLS and CDR2 YYNGEE. The DNA for the CDR3 is TGTGCCAGCAGCGTGCAGGGAACTAATGAAAAACTGTTTTTT. It yields the protein CASSVQGTNEKLFF.

The genes are TRBV9 and TRBJ1-1; TRBD1 agrees at 10 bases. The CDR3 covers 17 residues. Germline CDR1 is SGDLS and CDR2 is YYNGEE. The V and J ends lost 5 bases and 1 base, in that order; junction bases with no gene match: 11. The CDR3 here is CASRTEDRGLQNTEAFF. The CDR3 DNA is TGTGCCAGCAGGACAGAAGACAGGGGGCTACAGAACACTGAAGCTTTCTTT. Together with reference TRBV9 and TRBJ1-1, the CDR3 gives the full variable domain: DSGVTQTPKHLITATGQRVTLRCSPRSGDLSVYWYQQSLDQGLQFLIQYYNGEERAKGNILERFSAQQFPDLHSELNLSSLELGDSALYFCASRTEDRGLQNTEAFFGQGTRLTVV.

In its sample, this clonotype was seen many times. The chain has TRBV9 and TRBJ1-6, with TRBD1 identical over 8 bases. CDR1 and CDR2 (germline): SGDLS, YYNGEE. The CDR3 covers 15 residues. With V trimmed by 3 bases and J by 7 bases, 6 bases remained unmatched. This CDR3 is CASSANPGGNSPLHF. DNA for the CDR3: TGTGCCAGCAGCGCCAACCCAGGGGGCAATTCACCCCTCCACTTT.